The TCR beta chain described here comes from a study of cytomegalovirus exposure and HLA in healthy donors. Study results and limitations: Diagnosis of cytomegalovirus status made by the classifier reportedly showed high specificity and sensitivity. TCR beta sequences numbering over 15,000 were associated with HLA alleles at 0.05 false discovery rate in a later analysis.

It was with 60 Vbeta and 13 Jbeta primers that the PCR ran. The table came from immunoSEQ multiplex PCR; TCRdb's copy has only in-frame clones and leaves some out. The repertoire holds around 110,000 clones, with more than 65% as singletons. This clone was detected once. What it binds is not known. The CDR3 has 17 residues. Germline V gives CDR1 LGHNA, CDR2 YNFKEQ. Trimming removed 4 bases at V and 0 bases at J, with 16 bases between. What was sequenced was PBMCs. This rearrangement joins TRBV4-2 to TRBJ2-1; D possibly corresponds to TRBD2 (6 bases). The receptor's source is a man aged 25-40 years in good health and CMV-seronegative. CDR3: CASSPMAAGSSYNEQFF. CDR3 in DNA: TGTGCCAGCAGCCCGATGGCGGCGGGGAGCTCCTACAATGAGCAGTTCTTC.